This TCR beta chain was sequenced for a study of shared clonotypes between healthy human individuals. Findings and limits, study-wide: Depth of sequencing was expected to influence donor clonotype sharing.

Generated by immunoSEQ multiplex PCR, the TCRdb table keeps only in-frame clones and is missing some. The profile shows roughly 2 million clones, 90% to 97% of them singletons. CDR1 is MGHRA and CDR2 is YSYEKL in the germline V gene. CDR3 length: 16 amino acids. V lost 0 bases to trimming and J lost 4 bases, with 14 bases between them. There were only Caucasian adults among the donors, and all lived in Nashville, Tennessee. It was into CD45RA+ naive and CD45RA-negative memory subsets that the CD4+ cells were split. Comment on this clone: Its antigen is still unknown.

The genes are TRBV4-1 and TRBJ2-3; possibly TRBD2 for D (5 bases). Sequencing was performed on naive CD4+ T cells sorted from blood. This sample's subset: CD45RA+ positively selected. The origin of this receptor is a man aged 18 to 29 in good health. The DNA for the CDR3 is TGCGCCAGCAGCCAAGATCTTACTAGTCCATCAGATACGCAGTATTTT. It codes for CASSQDLTSPSDTQYF.